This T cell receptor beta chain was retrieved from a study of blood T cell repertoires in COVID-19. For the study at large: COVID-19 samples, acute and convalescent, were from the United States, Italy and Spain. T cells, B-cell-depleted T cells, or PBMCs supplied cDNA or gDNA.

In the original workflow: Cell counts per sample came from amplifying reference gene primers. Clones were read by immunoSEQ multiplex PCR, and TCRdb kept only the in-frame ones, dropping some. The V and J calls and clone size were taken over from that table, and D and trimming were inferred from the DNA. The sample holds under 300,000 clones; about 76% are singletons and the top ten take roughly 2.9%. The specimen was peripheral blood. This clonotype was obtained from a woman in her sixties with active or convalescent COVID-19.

The CDR3 loop reads CASGQGASNYGYTF. CDR3 bases: TGTGCCAGCGGCCAGGGGGCGTCTAACTATGGCTACACCTTC. V and J are TRBV7-3 and TRBJ1-2, with TRBD1 matching 8 bases. Per germline, CDR1 SGHTA and CDR2 FQGTGA. The CDR3 runs to 14 residues. Unmatched junction bases numbered 5, after V lost 8 bases and J lost 0 bases.